The TCR beta chain described here comes from a study of blood T cell repertoires in COVID-19 (dated by TCRdb to about 2020). Some background on the complete study: Samples from collaborators originated in the United States, Italy and Spain and spanned both the acute and convalescent phases of COVID-19. The repertoires were released in a freely available public database meant as a resource for research on the immune response to SARS-CoV-2. The material from the prospective study consisted of cDNA or gDNA derived from T cells, B-cell-depleted T cells, or PBMCs. Sample metadata almost always included a de-identified subject ID, COVID-19 status, age in years and sex. Samples came from the ongoing ImmuneRACE study (first 160 participants) plus 1,254 subjects from 6 global collaborators. HLA class I and class II types, where available, came from metadata supplied by the sample provider rather than from assay-based typing. Deeply sampled blood TCRbeta repertoires from subjects exposed to, actively infected with, or recovered from COVID-19 were included in the dataset.

V gives up 4 bases and J gives up 4 bases, and the segment between their germline ends measures 7 bases. CDR3 length: 11 amino acids, cysteine to phenylalanine. Of all the DNA, just the CDR3 is kept, 33 bases in frame from base 1. Per the germline V gene (reference sequence), DFQATT is the CDR1 and SNEGSKA is the CDR2. The immunoSEQ Assay, a bias-controlled multiplex PCR, was used to amplify TCRbeta CDR3 regions from genomic DNA. Processing in the source paper ran as follows. The number of nucleated cells in each sample was estimated by amplification of reference gene primers within the assay. To quantify the absolute abundance of each unique TCRbeta CDR3 rearrangement, sequence reads were collapsed and filtered. For each sample, productive Simpson clonality was calculated as the square root of Simpson's diversity index over productive rearrangements. TCRdb took this table from immuneACCESS and kept in-frame rearrangements with V and J called. Such tables lack part of the clones; where checked against another copy, unresolved V genes explain under half of the gap, and the rest is unexplained. V, J and clone size reflect that table, while D and trimming were determined from the DNA. Present in this sample are approximately 200,000 clones, around 88% of which were seen just once. The ten largest clonotypes hold approximately 4.8% of the sample.

Participants in the prospective study were aged roughly 18 to 100 years, lived in about two dozen United States geographic areas, and enrolled through a virtual design. In the prospective study, participants were assigned to cohorts based on the clinical history participants reported in a screening survey and a study questionnaire. Exposed participants had been in contact with someone with a PCR-confirmed or clinician-diagnosed COVID-19 case within 2 weeks of study entry. Each participant in the prospective study had whole blood, serum and a nasopharyngeal or oropharyngeal swab collected by mobile phlebotomists. Prospective study participants could optionally give additional blood draws and questionnaires over an approximately 2-month period. Before DNA extraction, blood samples from the prospective study were shipped at room temperature or frozen. About this clone: It lacks a known antigen. No qualities accompany the bases; no much larger clone lies one base away.

Paper-wide results and their limitations: The quantity of clinical and demographic metadata differed by source and by participant and was supplied without curation.

The specimen was PBMCs or T cells enriched from blood (not recorded which). This TCR came from a woman under 40 who had been exposed to COVID-19. The chain uses TRBV20-1 and TRBJ1-2, with the identity of the D gene unclear. The encoded CDR3 is CSAMAAYGYTF. The nucleotide sequence is TGCAGTGCTATGGCGGCCTATGGCTACACCTTC.